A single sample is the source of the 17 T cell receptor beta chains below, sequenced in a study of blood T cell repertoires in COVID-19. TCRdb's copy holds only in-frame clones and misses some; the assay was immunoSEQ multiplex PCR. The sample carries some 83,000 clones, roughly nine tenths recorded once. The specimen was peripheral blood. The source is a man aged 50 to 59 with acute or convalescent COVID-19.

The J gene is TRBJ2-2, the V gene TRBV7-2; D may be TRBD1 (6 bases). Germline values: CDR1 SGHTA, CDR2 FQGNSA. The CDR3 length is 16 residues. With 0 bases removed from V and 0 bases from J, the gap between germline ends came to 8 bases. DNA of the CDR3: TGTGCCAGCAGCTTAGCGGGGGCCACGAACACCGGGGAGCTGTTTTTT. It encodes CASSLAGATNTGELFF.

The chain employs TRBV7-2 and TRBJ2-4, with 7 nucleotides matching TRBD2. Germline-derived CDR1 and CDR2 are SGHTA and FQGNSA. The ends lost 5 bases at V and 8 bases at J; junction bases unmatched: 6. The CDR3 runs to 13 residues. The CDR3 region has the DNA TGTGCCAGCAGCCTTCTAACTAGCGACATTCAGTACTTC. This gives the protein CASSLLTSDIQYF.

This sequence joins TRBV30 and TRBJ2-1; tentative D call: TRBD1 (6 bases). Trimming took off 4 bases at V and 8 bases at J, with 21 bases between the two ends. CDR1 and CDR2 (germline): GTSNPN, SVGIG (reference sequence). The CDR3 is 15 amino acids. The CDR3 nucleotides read TGTGCCTGGAATAAAGTAGAGGGGGTAAACCATGAGCAGTTCTTC. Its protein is CAWNKVEGVNHEQFF.

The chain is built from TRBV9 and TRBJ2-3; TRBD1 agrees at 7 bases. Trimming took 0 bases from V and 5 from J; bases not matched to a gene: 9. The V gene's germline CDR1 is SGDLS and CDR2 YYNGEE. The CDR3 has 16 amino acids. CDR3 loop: CASSVATWAGGDTQYF. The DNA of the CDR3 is TGTGCCAGCAGCGTAGCTACGTGGGCAGGGGGAGATACGCAGTATTTT. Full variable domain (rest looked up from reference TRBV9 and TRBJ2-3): DSGVTQTPKHLITATGQRVTLRCSPRSGDLSVYWYQQSLDQGLQFLIQYYNGEERAKGNILERFSAQQFPDLHSELNLSSLELGDSALYFCASSVATWAGGDTQYFGPGTRLTVL.

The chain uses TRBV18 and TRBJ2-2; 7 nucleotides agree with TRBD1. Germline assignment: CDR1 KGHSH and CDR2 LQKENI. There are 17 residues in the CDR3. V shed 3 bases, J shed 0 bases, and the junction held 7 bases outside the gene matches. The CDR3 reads CASSPSLGTANTGELFF. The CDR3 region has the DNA TGTGCCAGCTCACCCTCCTTAGGGACAGCGAACACCGGGGAGCTGTTTTTT.

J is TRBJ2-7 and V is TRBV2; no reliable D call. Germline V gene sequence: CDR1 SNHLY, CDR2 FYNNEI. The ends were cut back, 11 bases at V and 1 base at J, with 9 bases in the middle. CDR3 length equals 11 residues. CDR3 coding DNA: TGTGCCGCAGGTGTGTCCTACGAGCAGTACGTC. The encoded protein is CAAGVSYEQYV.

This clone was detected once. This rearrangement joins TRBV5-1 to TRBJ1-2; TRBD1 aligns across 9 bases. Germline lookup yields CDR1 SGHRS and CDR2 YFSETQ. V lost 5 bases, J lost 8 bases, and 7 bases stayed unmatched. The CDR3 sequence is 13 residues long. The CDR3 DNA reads TGCGCCAGCAGAAGGGACAGGGCTACCGGCTACACCTTC. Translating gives CASRRDRATGYTF.

The CDR3 coding sequence is TGTGCCAGCAGCTCGGACAGGGGCACAGATACGCAGTATTTT. It translates to CASSSDRGTDTQYF. The chain recombines TRBV5-4 with TRBJ2-3; 8 nucleotides match TRBD1. The CDR3 is made up of 14 amino acids. Germline V lookup: CDR1 SGHNT, CDR2 YYREEE (reference sequence). Trimming took 3 bases from V and 1 from J; bases not matched to a gene: 1.

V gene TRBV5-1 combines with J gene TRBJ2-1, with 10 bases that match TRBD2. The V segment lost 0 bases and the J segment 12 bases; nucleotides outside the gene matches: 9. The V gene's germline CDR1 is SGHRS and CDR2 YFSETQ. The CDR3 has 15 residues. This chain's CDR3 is CASSLDSGRHPRQFF. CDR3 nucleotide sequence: TGCGCCAGCAGCTTGGATAGCGGGAGGCACCCGAGGCAGTTCTTC.

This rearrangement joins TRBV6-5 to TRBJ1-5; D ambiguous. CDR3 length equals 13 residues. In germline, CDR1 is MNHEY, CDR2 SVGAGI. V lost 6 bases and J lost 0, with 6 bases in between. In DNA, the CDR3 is TGTGCCAGCAGGCAGAATAGCAATCAGCCCCAGCATTTT. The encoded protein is CASRQNSNQPQHF.

CDR3 in DNA: TGTGCCACCAGAGGGGCAGGGCAGGAGACCCAGTACTTC. Its translation is CATRGAGQETQYF. The V call is TRBV24-1, the J call TRBJ2-5; a weak D match, TRBD1 (5 bases). Deletions cut 7 bases from V and 5 bases from J, with 13 bases between. Germline V lookup: CDR1 KGHDR, CDR2 SFDVKD. The CDR3 length is 13 residues.

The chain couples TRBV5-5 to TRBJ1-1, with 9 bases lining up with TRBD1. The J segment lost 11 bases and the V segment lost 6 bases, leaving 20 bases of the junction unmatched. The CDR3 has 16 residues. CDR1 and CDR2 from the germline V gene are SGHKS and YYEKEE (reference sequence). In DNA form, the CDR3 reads TGTGCCAGCACCCCTCTCCTGGGGACAGGGCCCCCCGCGGCTTTCTTT. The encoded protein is CASTPLLGTGPPAAFF.

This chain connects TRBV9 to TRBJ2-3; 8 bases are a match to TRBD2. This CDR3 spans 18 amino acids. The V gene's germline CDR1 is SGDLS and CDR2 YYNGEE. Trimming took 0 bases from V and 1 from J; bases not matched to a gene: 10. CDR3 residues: CASSVARRAGEGTDTQYF. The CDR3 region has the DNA TGTGCCAGCAGCGTAGCAAGGAGAGCGGGAGAGGGCACAGATACGCAGTATTTT.

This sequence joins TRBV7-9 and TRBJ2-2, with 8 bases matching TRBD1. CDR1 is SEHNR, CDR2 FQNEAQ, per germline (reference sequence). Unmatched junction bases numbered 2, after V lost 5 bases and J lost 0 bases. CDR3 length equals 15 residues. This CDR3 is CASSRTGSNTGELFF. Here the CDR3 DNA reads TGTGCCAGCAGCCGGACAGGGTCGAACACCGGGGAGCTGTTTTTT.

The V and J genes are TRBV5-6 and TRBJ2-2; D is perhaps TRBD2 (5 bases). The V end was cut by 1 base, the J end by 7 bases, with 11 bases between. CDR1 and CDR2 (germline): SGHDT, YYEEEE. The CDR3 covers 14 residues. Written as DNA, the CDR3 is TGTGCCAGCAGCTTGATTACGAGCGGCGGGGAGCTGTTTTTT. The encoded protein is CASSLITSGGELFF.

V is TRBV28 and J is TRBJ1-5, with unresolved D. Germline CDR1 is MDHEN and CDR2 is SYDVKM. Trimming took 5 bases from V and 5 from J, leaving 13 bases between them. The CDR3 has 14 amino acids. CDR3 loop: CASSAHKRYQPQHF. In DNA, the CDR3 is TGTGCCAGCAGTGCTCACAAACGCTATCAGCCCCAGCATTTT.

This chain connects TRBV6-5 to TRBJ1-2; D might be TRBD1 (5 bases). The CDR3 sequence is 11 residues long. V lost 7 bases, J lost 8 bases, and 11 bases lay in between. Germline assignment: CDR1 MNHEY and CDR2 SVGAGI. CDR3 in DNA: TGTGCCAGCACCCAGGGAATCGGCTACACCTTC. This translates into CASTQGIGYTF.